This record concerns one T cell receptor beta chain sequence. Its antigen remains unknown. This record comes from a study of response to subunit inactivated influenza vaccine. Study results and limitations: Authors suggested seasonal influenza vaccinations each recruit few new T cells.

The CDR3 loop spans 15 amino acids. V dropped 5 bases and J dropped 1 base, with 13 bases sitting between them. TCRdb re-called the RT-PCR reads with MiXCR, one entry per CDR3 protein. In the table there are 700,000 to 800,000 distinct CDR3 sequences, around 18% of which are singletons. The rearrangement joins TRBV12-3 or TRBV12-4 to TRBJ2-3; a possible D gene is TRBD2 (7 bases). This specimen was PBMCs from blood, taken around 5 days after vaccination. This TCR was recovered from a man in his fifties who received an inactivated influenza vaccine. In nucleotides, the CDR3 is TGTGCCAGCAGTCCCCGGGGGGCGCGCACAGATACGCAGTATTTT. Amino acid sequence: CASSPRGARTDTQYF.